This T cell receptor beta chain was recorded in a study of CD8+CD57+ T cells in acquired aplastic anemia. Study details: Sorted CD4+ and CD8+ cells gave an average of around 3.1 ug of DNA.

TCR beta VDJ and CDR3 profiles were obtained from a genomic DNA template. Via MiXCR, TCRdb re-called the reads, giving one row per CDR3 protein. The data contain about 180,000 distinct CDR3 sequences, over 40% of them singletons. To note about this clonotype: Its target is unknown.

Trimming removed 6 bases at V and 1 base at J, with 12 bases between. This CDR3 region has 13 residues. Germline loops: CDR1 DFQATT, CDR2 SNEGSKA (reference sequence). Findings and caveats of the study: Patients and controls turned out to have roughly 30 CD8+ CDR3 sequences in common.

Patients picked for sequencing had shown CD8+CD57+ cell expansion detected by flow cytometry. The chain joins TRBV20-1 to TRBJ1-1, with a possible D match to TRBD1 (5 bases). This receptor was obtained from a human donor with aplastic anemia. The specimen was sorted CD4+, CD8+, or CD8+CD57+ T cells (not recorded which) from PBMCs. The CDR3 DNA reads TGCAGTGCCGCAAGACAGCCGAACACTGAAGCTTTCTTT. It yields the protein CSAARQPNTEAFF.